A single sample gave rise to the 14 T cell receptor beta chains below, sequenced in a study of siplizumab effects on memory and regulatory T cells. Profiling relied on immunoSEQ multiplex PCR, and the TCRdb table lists in-frame clones only, not all of them. In the table there are some 100,000 clones, over 95% of which are singletons. The source material was naive CD4+ T cells sorted from blood. These receptors came from a human donor in good health.

The genes are TRBV2 and TRBJ2-2; TRBD1 aligns across 10 bases. In germline, CDR1 is SNHLY, CDR2 FYNNEI. Unmatched junction bases numbered 6, after V lost 6 bases and J lost 2 bases. The CDR3 has 16 amino acids. The CDR3 region is CASSLTGGFNTGELFF. DNA for the CDR3: TGTGCCAGCAGCCTGACAGGGGGCTTTAACACCGGGGAGCTGTTTTTT.

The chain uses TRBV7-2 and TRBJ1-2; D not certain. Trimming took 3 bases from V and 5 from J, leaving 7 bases between them. Germline CDR1 and CDR2: SGHTA and FQGNSA. The CDR3 runs to 12 residues. The CDR3 loop is CASSFAVYGYTF. The CDR3 DNA reads as TGTGCCAGCAGCTTTGCCGTATATGGCTACACCTTC.

The chain carries TRBV12-5 and TRBJ2-7; D unresolved. Germline V gene sequence: CDR1 LGHNT, CDR2 FRNRAP. This CDR3 is 13 amino acids long. Trimming took 5 bases from V and 13 from J, leaving 21 bases between them. The CDR3 bases are TGTGCTAGTGGTGCCATGCCCCCGGATTGGCCATACTTC. This sequence encodes CASGAMPPDWPYF.

This chain uses TRBV4-1 with TRBJ1-1; D is unclear. Trimming took 1 base from V and 0 from J, leaving 15 bases between them. There are 17 residues in the CDR3. Germline CDR1 is MGHRA and CDR2 is YSYEKL. The CDR3 region is CASSQGFRSRMNTEAFF. The CDR3 DNA follows: TGCGCCAGCAGCCAAGGGTTCAGGTCCCGCATGAACACTGAAGCTTTCTTT.

CDR3 in amino acids: CATALAGAYNEQFF. CDR3 nucleotide sequence: TGTGCCACCGCACTAGCGGGGGCCTACAATGAGCAGTTCTTC. This sequence joins TRBV19 and TRBJ2-1; 11 bases agree with TRBD2. The CDR3 consists of 14 residues. The trim removed 10 bases at V and 2 bases at J, leaving 4 bases unmatched. Germline CDR1 and CDR2: LNHDA and SQIVND (reference sequence).

J is TRBJ1-1 and V is TRBV6-5; D remains unclear. Per the germline V gene, CDR1 is MNHEY and CDR2 is SVGAGI. The CDR3 consists of 14 residues. Trimming left V 6 bases short and J 1 base short, with 12 bases between. The CDR3 spells CASRLNRGNTEAFF. CDR3 bases: TGTGCCAGCAGGCTGAACCGGGGGAACACTGAAGCTTTCTTT.

The gene calls are TRBV7-2 and TRBJ2-2, with D unclear. V was cut by 3 bases and J by 5 bases, with 10 bases left in between. The CDR3 is 14 amino acids. Germline V gene data show CDR1 as SGHTA and CDR2 as FQGNSA. Written as DNA, the CDR3 is TGTGCCAGCAGCTTGAGTAGTGGGACCGGGGAGCTGTTTTTT. Its protein product is CASSLSSGTGELFF.

The chain uses TRBV5-1 and TRBJ1-4; TRBD1 is a possible D gene (6 bases). Trimming left V 0 bases short and J 8 bases short, with 14 bases between. The CDR3 extends over 15 amino acids. Germline CDR1 and CDR2: SGHRS and YFSETQ. CDR3 DNA: TGCGCCAGCAGCTTGGAAGGCCAGGGGCACGAAAAACTGTTTTTT. It is translated as CASSLEGQGHEKLFF. Looking up the rest from reference TRBV5-1 and TRBJ1-4 gives the full variable domain: KAGVTQTPRYLIKTRGQQVTLSCSPISGHRSVSWYQQTPGQGLQFLFEYFSETQRNKGNFPGRFSGRQFSNSRSEMNVSTLELGDSALYLCASSLEGQGHEKLFFGSGTQLSVL.

The CDR3 nucleotides read TGTGCCAGCAGCTTTTCCGGACAGGGAATAGTATATTTT. Translated, it gives CASSFSGQGIVYF. The chain carries TRBV9 and TRBJ1-3, with 8 bases lining up with TRBD1. The ends lost 4 bases at V and 14 bases at J; junction bases unmatched: 11. Per the germline V gene, CDR1 is SGDLS and CDR2 is YYNGEE. The CDR3 contains 13 residues.

This chain connects TRBV18 to TRBJ1-2, with TRBD1 identical over 7 bases. V gave up 0 bases and J gave up 4 bases; unmatched junction bases: 5. Germline-derived CDR1 and CDR2 are KGHSH and LQKENI. There are 15 residues in the CDR3. The CDR3 coding sequence is TGTGCCAGCTCACCACCGACAACAGGGGTCTATGGCTACACCTTC. Protein sequence: CASSPPTTGVYGYTF.

The V call is TRBV7-3, the J call TRBJ2-1; 8 bases are a match to TRBD2. Germline V gene data show CDR1 as SGHTA and CDR2 as FQGTGA. The V segment lost 4 bases and the J segment 6 bases; nucleotides outside the gene matches: 11. This CDR3 is 16 amino acids long. This chain's CDR3 is CASSSYGGAASNEQFF. The CDR3 DNA reads TGTGCCAGCAGCTCCTACGGGGGGGCCGCCTCCAATGAGCAGTTCTTC.

The chain employs TRBV6-6 and TRBJ2-1, with 7 bases that match TRBD1. The CDR3 runs to 16 residues. Losses at the gene ends were 6 bases for V and 0 bases for J; bases not matched to a gene: 8. Germline CDR1 is MNHNY and CDR2 is SVGAGI (reference sequence). CDR3 region: CASRPIRDSSYNEQFF. For the CDR3, the DNA is TGTGCCAGCAGGCCAATCCGGGACAGCTCCTACAATGAGCAGTTCTTC.

This clone was seen a single time. CDR3 bases: TGTGCCAGCAGCGTAGCGGGCGGGGGGGATCAAGGAAGGACCCAGTACTTC. Amino acids: CASSVAGGGDQGRTQYF. V and J are TRBV9 and TRBJ2-5; TRBD2 aligns across 9 bases. Losses at the gene ends were 0 bases for V and 7 bases for J; bases not matched to a gene: 13. The length of the CDR3 is 17 residues. CDR1 is SGDLS, CDR2 YYNGEE, per germline.

This clone appeared once. The chain links TRBV9 to TRBJ2-5; no clear D. Germline V gives CDR1 SGDLS, CDR2 YYNGEE. CDR3 length: 13 residues. Trimming removed 2 bases from V and 1 base from J, with 6 bases in between. The CDR3 sequence: CASSVQPQETQYF. In DNA form, the CDR3 reads TGTGCCAGCAGCGTTCAGCCCCAAGAGACCCAGTACTTC.